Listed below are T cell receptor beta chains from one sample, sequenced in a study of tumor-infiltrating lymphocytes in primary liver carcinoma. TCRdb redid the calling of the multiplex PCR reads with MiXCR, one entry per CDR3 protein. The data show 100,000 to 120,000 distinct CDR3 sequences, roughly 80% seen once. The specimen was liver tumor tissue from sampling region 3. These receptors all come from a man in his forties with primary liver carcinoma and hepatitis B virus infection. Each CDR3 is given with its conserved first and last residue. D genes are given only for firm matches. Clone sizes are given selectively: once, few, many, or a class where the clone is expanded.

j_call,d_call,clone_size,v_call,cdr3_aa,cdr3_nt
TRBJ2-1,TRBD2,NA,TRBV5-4,CASSHGTSGNIERFF,TGTGCCAGCAGCCACGGTACTAGCGGGAATATTGAGCGGTTCTTC
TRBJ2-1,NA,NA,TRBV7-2,CASSLRRDPHNEQFF,TGTGCCAGCAGCTTAAGGCGGGACCCTCACAATGAGCAGTTCTTC
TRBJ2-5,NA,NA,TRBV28,CTSRLSRNQETQYF,TGTACCAGCCGACTCAGCCGGAATCAAGAGACCCAGTACTTC
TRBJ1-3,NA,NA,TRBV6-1,CASSDLLGTSSRNTIYF,TGTGCCAGCAGTGATCTGTTAGGGACCTCCTCCAGAAACACCATATATTTT
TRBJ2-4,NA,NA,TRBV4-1,CARSSVLQKGNIQYF,TGCGCCAGGAGCTCAGTCTTACAGAAAGGAAACATTCAGTACTTC
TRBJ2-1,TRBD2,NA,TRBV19,CANSRRGDLYNEQFF,TGTGCCAACAGTAGACGGGGGGACTTGTACAATGAGCAGTTCTTC
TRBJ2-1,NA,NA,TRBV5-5,CASSLHVDKGFGNEQFF,TGTGCCAGCAGCTTACACGTGGACAAGGGCTTTGGTAATGAGCAGTTCTTC
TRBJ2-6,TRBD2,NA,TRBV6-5,CVSSYSSGSGAKVLTF,TGTGTCAGCAGTTACTCTAGCGGCTCTGGGGCCAAGGTCCTGACTTTC
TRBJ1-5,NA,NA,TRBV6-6,CASSLGCGNQPQHF,TGTGCCAGCAGTTTGGGCTGCGGCAATCAGCCTCAGCATTTT
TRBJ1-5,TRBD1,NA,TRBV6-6,CASSYFDPTRGLNQPHHF,TGTGCCAGCAGTTACTTCGATCCGACAAGGGGGCTAAATCAGCCCCATCATTTT
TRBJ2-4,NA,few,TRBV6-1,CASSDTGIAKNIQHF,TGTGCCAGCAGTGACACGGGGATAGCCAAAAACATTCAGCACTTC
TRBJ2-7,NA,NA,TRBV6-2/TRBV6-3,CASGEGGGTSYKQYF,TGTGCCAGCGGGGAAGGGGGCGGGACCTCCTACAAGCAGTATTTC
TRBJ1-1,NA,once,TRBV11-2,CASSFGGSRHTEALF,TGTGCCAGTAGCTTCGGGGGGAGTCGGCACACTGAAGCTCTCTTT
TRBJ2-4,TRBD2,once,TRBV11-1,CVSNFPGTSGTKNIQNF,TGTGTCAGCAACTTTCCCGGGACTAGTGGGACCAAAAACATTCAGAACTTC
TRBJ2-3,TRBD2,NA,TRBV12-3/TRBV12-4,CTSSLVSSGSIDTQYF,TGTACCAGCAGTTTAGTTTCCAGCGGGAGCATAGATACGCAGTATTTT
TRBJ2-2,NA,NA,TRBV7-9,CACSPNPDGELFF,TGTGCCTGCAGTCCCAACCCTGACGGGGAGCTGTTTTTT
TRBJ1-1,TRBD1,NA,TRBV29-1,CSGGQEGYQNTEASF,TGCAGTGGGGGACAGGAAGGCTATCAGAACACTGAAGCCTCCTTT
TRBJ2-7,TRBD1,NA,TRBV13,CASNSGGQGAFSYEQYF,TGTGCCAGCAACTCGGGCGGACAGGGGGCATTTAGCTACGAGCAGTACTTC
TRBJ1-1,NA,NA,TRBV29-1,CSVAGGWGMNIEDFF,TGCAGCGTTGCCGGGGGCTGGGGCATGAACATTGAAGATTTCTTT
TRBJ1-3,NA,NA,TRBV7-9,CASSPPTGVSGSTIYF,TGTGCCAGCAGCCCACCCACCGGGGTGAGTGGAAGCACCATATATTTT
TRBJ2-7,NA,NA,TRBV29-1,CSVLNSSHEQYF,TGCAGCGTCCTTAATAGTTCCCACGAGCAATACTTC
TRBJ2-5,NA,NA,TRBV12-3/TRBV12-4,CANSNGGVNQETQCF,TGTGCCAACTCTAACGGAGGGGTCAACCAAGAGACCCAGTGCTTC